Below are 20 T cell receptor beta chains sequenced from a single sample in a study of shared clonotypes between healthy human individuals. Data came from immunoSEQ multiplex PCR; TCRdb stores just in-frame clones and leaves some out. The data contain millions of clones, 85% to 95% of them seen just once; the ten biggest clones take up 0.1% to 0.15%. The sequenced material came from naive CD4+ T cells sorted from blood. Subset in this sample: CD45RA+ positively selected. The receptors shown here come from a man younger than 35 in good health.

The chain uses TRBV6-6 and TRBJ1-1; no definite D call. V shed 7 bases and J shed 6 bases, with 21 bases lying between them. In germline, CDR1 is MNHNY, CDR2 SVGAGI (reference sequence). The CDR3 is 15 amino acids. The CDR3 coding sequence is TGTGCCAGCACCCCTCCAGGTAGTGGTCGACCTGAAGCTTTCTTT. It encodes CASTPPGSGRPEAFF.

The chain couples TRBV10-3 to TRBJ1-6; TRBD1 matches at 7 bases. Germline values: CDR1 ENHRY, CDR2 SYGVKD. The CDR3 runs to 13 residues. The ends lost 10 bases at V and 7 bases at J; junction bases unmatched: 7. The chain's CDR3 is CASGTGVNSPLHF. The CDR3 DNA reads TGTGCCAGTGGTACAGGGGTAAATTCACCCCTCCACTTT.

The chain links TRBV11-3 to TRBJ2-2, with 10 positions matching TRBD2. This CDR3 has 15 amino acids. J gave up 4 bases and V 1 base, and 0 bases lay outside the gene matches. CDR1 and CDR2 from the germline V gene are SGHNT and YENEEA. The CDR3 DNA is TGTGCCAGCAGCTTAGGGACTAGCGGCACCGGGGAGCTGTTTTTT. It encodes CASSLGTSGTGELFF.

The chain employs TRBV28 and TRBJ1-2; weak D call: TRBD1 (6 bases). The V end was cut by 2 bases, the J end by 8 bases, with 21 bases between. The germline CDR1 and CDR2 sequences are MDHEN and SYDVKM. The CDR3 contains 16 residues. CDR3 in DNA: TGTGCCAGCAGTTTAGAACGGGGGGCGTCTATATGGGGCTACACCTTC. It yields the protein CASSLERGASIWGYTF.

The chain is built from TRBV28 and TRBJ2-6; the D is unclear. The CDR3 contains 12 residues. The germline CDR1 and CDR2 sequences are MDHEN and SYDVKM. V was trimmed by 4 bases and J by 8 bases, leaving 6 bases between them. The CDR3 loop reads CASSYLPNVLTF. In nucleotides, the CDR3 is TGTGCCAGCAGTTATCTTCCCAACGTCCTGACTTTC.

Comment on this clone: This sample includes further DNA sequences coding for the same CDR3. The V call is TRBV10-3, the J call TRBJ2-7; 9 nucleotides agree with TRBD2. The CDR3 runs to 14 residues. Germline V CDR1 and CDR2: ENHRY, SYGVKD. V shed 3 bases and J 1 base; nucleotides not matched to a gene: 1. Here the CDR3 reads CAISDTSGSYEQYF. The CDR3 coding sequence is TGTGCCATCAGTGATACTAGCGGGTCCTACGAGCAGTACTTC.

V gene TRBV29-1 combines with J gene TRBJ2-7, with a possible D match to TRBD2 (5 bases). CDR3 length equals 14 residues. V lost 5 bases and J lost 0, with 14 bases in between. Germline CDR1 and CDR2: SQVTM and ANQGSEA. The CDR3 loop reads CSVPTDYSSYEQYF. The DNA for the CDR3 is TGCAGCGTTCCTACCGACTACAGCTCCTACGAGCAGTACTTC.

The rearrangement uses TRBV7-2 and TRBJ2-2; D possibly corresponds to TRBD2 (6 bases). The V gene's germline CDR1 is SGHTA and CDR2 FQGNSA. The V and J ends lost 5 bases and 4 bases respectively, with 14 bases between them. The CDR3 runs to 15 residues. CDR3 DNA: TGTGCCAGCAGCCATCCGGGACTCCTCACCGGGGAGCTGTTTTTT. It encodes CASSHPGLLTGELFF.

This chain uses TRBV29-1 with TRBJ2-5, with 7 positions matching TRBD1. The CDR3 runs 13 residues. CDR1 and CDR2 (germline): SQVTM, ANQGSEA. V lost 3 bases, J lost 4 bases, and 5 bases stayed unmatched. The CDR3 bases are TGCAGCGTTGACCCGGGACAGCGAGAGACCCAGTACTTC. Its protein is CSVDPGQRETQYF.

The CDR3 protein is CASSLIPQGYEQYF. The CDR3 DNA is TGTGCCAGCAGCTTGATCCCTCAGGGTTACGAGCAGTACTTC. J is TRBJ2-7 and V is TRBV5-5, with D tentatively TRBD1 (5 bases). V lost 1 base to trimming and J lost 4 bases, with 12 bases between them. The CDR3 runs 14 residues. Per the germline V gene, CDR1 is SGHKS and CDR2 is YYEKEE (reference sequence). The entire variable domain, with the rest obtained from reference TRBV5-5 and TRBJ2-7, is as follows: DAGVTQSPTHLIKTRGQQVTLRCSPISGHKSVSWYQQVLGQGPQFIFQYYEKEERGRGNFPDRFSARQFPNYSSELNVNALLLGDSALYLCASSLIPQGYEQYFGPGTRLTVT.

The gene calls are TRBV4-1 and TRBJ2-3; 11 bases fit TRBD2. J lost 4 bases, V lost 6 bases, and 9 bases had no gene match. This CDR3 is built from 16 residues. Germline assignment: CDR1 MGHRA and CDR2 YSYEKL. The CDR3 is CASSPRGTSGADTQYF. CDR3 sequence (DNA): TGCGCCAGCAGTCCACGCGGGACTAGCGGTGCAGATACGCAGTATTTT.

This CDR3 is CAISQVQGGNQPQHF. CDR3 nucleotide sequence: TGTGCCATCAGCCAGGTACAGGGGGGGAATCAGCCCCAGCATTTT. The chain combines TRBV10-3 with TRBJ1-5; 8 bases match TRBD1. Germline CDR1 and CDR2: ENHRY and SYGVKD. Trimming took 6 bases from V and 4 from J; bases not matched to a gene: 8. The CDR3 is made up of 15 amino acids.

V and J are TRBV2 and TRBJ1-2; D possibly corresponds to TRBD1 (6 bases). Germline-derived CDR1 and CDR2 are SNHLY and FYNNEI. The CDR3 contains 16 residues. V dropped 2 bases and J dropped 6 bases, with 19 bases sitting between them. CDR3 amino acids: CASSEMVRGGTNGYTF. The CDR3 DNA sequence: TGTGCCAGCAGTGAAATGGTGCGAGGGGGGACGAATGGCTACACCTTC.

This chain links TRBV18 with TRBJ1-5; 8 bases map to TRBD1. The CDR3 has 18 residues. Germline V gene lookup returns CDR1 KGHSH and CDR2 LQKENI. The V segment lost 5 bases and the J segment 0 bases; nucleotides outside the gene matches: 12. The CDR3 coding sequence is TGTGCCAGCTCAGCTGGGACAGGCAATGGTTATAGCAATCAGCCCCAGCATTTT. It specifies CASSAGTGNGYSNQPQHF.

The chain couples TRBV10-3 to TRBJ2-7, with 10 positions matching TRBD1. Trimming cost V 6 bases and J 3 bases; bases outside gene matches: 8. The CDR3 has 15 residues. Germline loops: CDR1 ENHRY, CDR2 SYGVKD. CDR3 in DNA: TGTGCCATCAGACTCGGACAGGGGGACCTCTACGAGCAGTACTTC. Protein product: CAIRLGQGDLYEQYF.

This clone appeared once. The rearrangement uses TRBV18 and TRBJ2-5, with D possibly TRBD2 on 6 matching bases. Per the germline V gene, CDR1 is KGHSH and CDR2 is LQKENI. The V gene lost 2 bases and the J gene lost 2 bases, with 9 bases spanning the gap. This CDR3 comprises 14 residues. The CDR3 nucleotides read TGTGCCAGCTCACCAGGAGGGCGTCAAGAGACCCAGTACTTC. It translates to CASSPGGRQETQYF.

The chain carries TRBV18 and TRBJ2-7; TRBD2 matches at 8 bases. This CDR3 is built from 15 residues. Germline loops: CDR1 KGHSH, CDR2 LQKENI. Losses at the gene ends were 4 bases for V and 2 bases for J; bases not matched to a gene: 7. Written as DNA, the CDR3 is TGTGCCAGCTCACTGGGCTCGGGGGGGGCCTACGAGCAGTACTTC. As protein: CASSLGSGGAYEQYF.

Of note for this clone: Other DNA sequences of this sample code for an identical CDR3. The chain uses TRBV7-9 and TRBJ1-1; 7 bases align to TRBD1. Germline V gene lookup returns CDR1 SEHNR and CDR2 FQNEAQ (reference sequence). The junction had 8 bases not matched to a gene; V was cut back by 5 bases and J by 2 bases. CDR3 length: 15 residues. The CDR3 bases are TGTGCCAGCAGCCCAAGACAGGGCTTAAACACTGAAGCTTTCTTT. Amino acid sequence: CASSPRQGLNTEAFF.

The V call is TRBV4-3, the J call TRBJ2-7; the D is unclear. CDR1 LGHNA and CDR2 YSLEER come from the germline V gene. Trimming shortened V by 0 bases and J by 2 bases, and 11 bases separated the two germline ends. This CDR3 comprises 15 residues. In nucleotides, the CDR3 is TGCGCCAGCAGCCAAGAGGCAGTGGCGGCCTACGAGCAGTACTTC. It codes for CASSQEAVAAYEQYF.

The chain has TRBV28 and TRBJ2-7; D gene unclear. V was trimmed by 2 bases and J by 3 bases, leaving 5 bases between them. The CDR3 is made up of 12 amino acids. Germline CDR1 reads MDHEN; CDR2 reads SYDVKM. The chain's CDR3 is CASSLSRYEQYF. In DNA form, the CDR3 reads TGTGCCAGCAGTTTAAGCCGCTACGAGCAGTACTTC.